The present TCR beta chain was sequenced within a study of neurological immune-mediated disorders. Study conclusions and caveats: Among 34 multiple sclerosis patients, 18 had repertoires that phylogenetic grouping placed in one related-CDR3 cluster, a possible signature. Levels of TCR clonal expansion peaked in HTLV-1-associated myelopathy and reached their lowest in multiple sclerosis, under those of healthy controls.

The germline V gene encodes CDR1 SNHLY and CDR2 FYNNEI. The CDR3 consists of 13 residues. Deletions cut 5 bases from V and 3 bases from J, with 11 bases between. This clonotype was observed at least ten times. Its antigen is currently unknown. Over 180 million TCR-beta sequences, together covering 15-18 subjects, were produced by every individual sequencing run that was carried out. Each CDR3 protein gets one entry after TCRdb re-called the 5' RACE reads with MiXCR. In the table there are over 35,000 distinct CDR3 sequences, around 4.5% of which are singletons. The rearrangement joins TRBV2 to TRBJ2-7; D is ambiguous. This TCR came from a woman between 55 and 75 years old with multiple sclerosis. Specimen: PBMCs. CDR3 sequence: CASSFDTDYEQYF. The CDR3 nucleotides are TGTGCCAGCAGTTTTGACACAGACTACGAGCAGTACTTC.